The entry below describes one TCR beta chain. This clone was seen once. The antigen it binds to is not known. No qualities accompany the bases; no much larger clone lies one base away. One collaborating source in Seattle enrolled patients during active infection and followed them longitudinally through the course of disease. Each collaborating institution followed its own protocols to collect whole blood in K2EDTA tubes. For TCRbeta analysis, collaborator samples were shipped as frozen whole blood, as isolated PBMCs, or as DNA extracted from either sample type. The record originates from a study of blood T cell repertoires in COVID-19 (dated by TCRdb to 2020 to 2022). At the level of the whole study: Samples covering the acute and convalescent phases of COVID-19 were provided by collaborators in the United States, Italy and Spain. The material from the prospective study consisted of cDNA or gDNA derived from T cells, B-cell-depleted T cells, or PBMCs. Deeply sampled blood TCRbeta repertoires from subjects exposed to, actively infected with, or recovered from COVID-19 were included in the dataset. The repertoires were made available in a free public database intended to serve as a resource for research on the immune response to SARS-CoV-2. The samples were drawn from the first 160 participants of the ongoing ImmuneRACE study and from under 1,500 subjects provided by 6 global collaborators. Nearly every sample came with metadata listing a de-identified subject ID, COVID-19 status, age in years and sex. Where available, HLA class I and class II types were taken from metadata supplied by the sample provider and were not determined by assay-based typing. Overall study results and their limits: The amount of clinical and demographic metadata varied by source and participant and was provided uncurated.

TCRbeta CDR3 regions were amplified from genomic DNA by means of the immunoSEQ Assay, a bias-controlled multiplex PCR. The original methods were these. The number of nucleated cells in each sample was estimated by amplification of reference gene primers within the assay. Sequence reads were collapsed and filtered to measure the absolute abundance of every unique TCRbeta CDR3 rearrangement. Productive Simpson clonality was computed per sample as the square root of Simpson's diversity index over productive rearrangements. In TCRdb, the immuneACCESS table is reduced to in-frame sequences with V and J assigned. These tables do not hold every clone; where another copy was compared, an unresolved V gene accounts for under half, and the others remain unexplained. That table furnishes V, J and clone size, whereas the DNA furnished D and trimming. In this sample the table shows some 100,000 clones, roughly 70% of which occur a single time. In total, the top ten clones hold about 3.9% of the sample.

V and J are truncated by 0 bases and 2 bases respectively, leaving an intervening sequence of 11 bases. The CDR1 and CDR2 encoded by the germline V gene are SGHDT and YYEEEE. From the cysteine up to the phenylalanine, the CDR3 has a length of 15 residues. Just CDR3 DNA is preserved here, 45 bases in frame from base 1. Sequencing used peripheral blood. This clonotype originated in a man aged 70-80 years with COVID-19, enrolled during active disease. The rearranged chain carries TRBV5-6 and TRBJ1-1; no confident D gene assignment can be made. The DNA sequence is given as TGTGCCAGCAGCTTGGGGGCAGGTGGAAACACTGAAGCTTTCTTT. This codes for CASSLGAGGNTEAFF.